These T cell receptor beta chains were read from a single sample in a study of T cell responses to AZD1222 COVID-19 vaccine. Only in-frame clones appear in the TCRdb table, and some are missing; sequencing was by immunoSEQ multiplex PCR. Of 55,000 to 65,000 clones listed, 89% were seen once; the top ten hold roughly 6%. The sample here was peripheral blood, taken 28 days after the second AZD1222 dose. The receptors were sampled from an adult who received the AZD1222 COVID-19 vaccine. CDR3s leave out the opening cysteine and the closing phenylalanine or tryptophan.

j_gene,v_gene,CDR3aa
TRBJ2-4,TRBV11-2,ASSLDQGAGKLAKNIQY
TRBJ2-7,TRBV5-8,ASRGILGQPYEQY
TRBJ1-5,TRBV6-2/TRBV6-3,ASSFGGRLNQPQH
TRBJ2-5,TRBV5-1,ASRQSRETQY
TRBJ1-2,TRBV11-2,ASSLDQNRNYGYT
TRBJ1-1,TRBV29-1,SGKAGAGTEAF
TRBJ1-3,TRBV5-8,ASSLYRAGNTIY
TRBJ1-2,TRBV6-5,ASSNRVNYGYT
TRBJ2-7,TRBV3-1/TRBV3-2,ASSQVSSGFNYEQY
TRBJ1-1,TRBV3-1/TRBV3-2,ASSQAPDRNTEAF
TRBJ2-4,TRBV9,ASTPDPSGGIQY
TRBJ2-3,TRBV7-9,ASSLGLRGGLTDTQY
TRBJ1-4,TRBV19,ASSPRDGVGHEKLF
TRBJ2-7,TRBV10-3,AISSTSGVSYEQY
TRBJ1-5,TRBV6-4,ASSPTVSNQPQH
TRBJ1-1,TRBV19,ASISLDSLNTEAF
TRBJ2-3,TRBV4-2,ASSQGGGVPTDTQY
TRBJ2-7,TRBV5-1,ASSLGQGSAYEQY
TRBJ2-7,TRBV5-5,ASSLVPGSNYEQY
TRBJ2-2,TRBV7-6,ASSLGTGLSGGELF
TRBJ2-3,TRBV29-1,SVHRGGDTQY
TRBJ1-1,TRBV6-5,ASRPLQGSEAF
TRBJ2-1,TRBV11-1,ASSFESGGARNEQF
TRBJ1-5,TRBV6-5,ASSYSHRDQPQH
TRBJ2-1,TRBV19,ASTHRPDGANEQF
TRBJ2-6,TRBV6-5,ASRTGGAGANVLT